The 14 T cell receptor beta chains given below trace back to one sample, sequenced in a study of tumor and adjacent non-tumor tissue in lung cancer. No cell sorting was done before RNA was extracted from the tissue. A modified ARM-PCR protocol with three rounds of nested PCR amplified TCRbeta. Using its own MiXCR run on the multiplex PCR reads, TCRdb lists one record per CDR3 protein. The sample has under 150,000 distinct CDR3 sequences; roughly 66% are singletons. The sequenced sample consisted of lung tumor tissue. The receptor set was obtained from a man between 60 and 75 years old with small cell lung cancer.

This chain links TRBV30 with TRBJ2-7; 10 positions agree with TRBD2. This CDR3 has 14 residues. Germline V gene lookup returns CDR1 GTSNPN and CDR2 SVGIG (reference sequence). Trimming took 8 bases from V and 7 from J; bases not matched to a gene: 14. The CDR3 spells CAGTKAGGPGEQYF. CDR3 nucleotides: TGTGCCGGGACTAAAGCGGGAGGGCCGGGAGAGCAGTACTTC.

The J gene is TRBJ2-5, the V gene TRBV6-6; no clear D gene. CDR1 MNHNY and CDR2 SVGAGI come from the germline V gene (reference sequence). Trimming cost V 8 bases and J 7 bases, with 17 bases left between them. The CDR3 has 13 amino acids. CDR3 sequence: CASGRTKTGTQYF. The CDR3 nucleotides are TGTGCCAGCGGCCGCACTAAGACTGGGACCCAGTACTTC.

To note about this clonotype: The conserved final phenylalanine or tryptophan is absent from the CDR3, which likely points to a read error. The CDR3 DNA reads as TGCGCCAGCAGCCTTATCCAGGGTACTGGGGCCAACGTCCTGACTTTG. Protein sequence: CASSLIQGTGANVLTL. The V gene is TRBV4-1, the J gene TRBJ2-6; perhaps TRBD1 as D (5 bases). The V and J ends lost 4 bases and 2 bases respectively, with 12 bases between them. From germline, CDR1 is MGHRA and CDR2 YSYEKL. The CDR3 extends over 16 amino acids.

This clonotype came up a few times. This chain uses TRBV2 with TRBJ2-1; D is ambiguous. Germline V gene data show CDR1 as SNHLY and CDR2 as FYNNEI. The CDR3 covers 11 residues. V shed 8 bases and J shed 4 bases, with 6 bases lying between them. The CDR3 nucleotides read TGTGCCAGCGAGTTTTACAATGAGCAGTTCTTC. It encodes CASEFYNEQFF.

This clonotype showed up just a few times. This CDR3 reads CSANPGLATQETQYF. The CDR3 DNA follows: TGCAGTGCTAATCCGGGACTAGCGACACAAGAGACCCAGTACTTC. The chain couples TRBV20-1 to TRBJ2-5; 10 nucleotides line up with TRBD2. V shed 4 bases, J shed 2 bases, and the junction held 7 bases outside the gene matches. The CDR3 runs 15 residues. The germline gives CDR1 DFQATT, CDR2 SNEGSKA (reference sequence).

This clonotype appeared many times. The V and J genes are TRBV29-1 and TRBJ2-7; TRBD2 is a possible D gene (6 bases). The length of the CDR3 is 12 residues. V lost 4 bases and J lost 3, with 10 bases in between. The germline gives CDR1 SQVTM, CDR2 ANQGSEA. CDR3 loop: CSVAVGGYEQYF. The CDR3 DNA is TGCAGCGTTGCAGTGGGAGGCTACGAGCAGTACTTC.

Of note for this clonotype: A much larger clone is a single base away; this may be a read error. The chain carries TRBV28 and TRBJ2-1; 13 positions agree with TRBD2. V was pared by 7 bases and J by 7 bases, with 7 bases of the junction left unmatched. Germline V gene data show CDR1 as MDHEN and CDR2 as SYDVKM. CDR3 length: 15 residues. CDR3 sequence reads: CASTPTSGRLNEQFF. The DNA of the CDR3 is TGTGCCAGCACTCCGACTAGCGGGAGGTTGAATGAGCAGTTCTTC. The whole variable domain, remainder taken from reference TRBV28 and TRBJ2-1, is DVKVTQSSRYLVKRTGEKVFLECVQDMDHENMFWYRQDPGLGLRLIYFSYDVKMKEKGDIPEGYSVSREKKERFSLILESASTNQTSMYLCASTPTSGRLNEQFFGPGTRLTVL.

The DNA for the CDR3 is TGTGCCAGCAGATTAACAGCGGTAGCGGAAGGTGGAGTCCCAGAGTTCTTC. Its protein product is CASRLTAVAEGGVPEFF. The V and J genes are TRBV11-2 and TRBJ2-1; a weak D match, TRBD2 (6 bases). V lost 6 bases to trimming and J lost 14 bases, with 32 bases between them. This CDR3 is built from 17 residues. Germline V gives CDR1 SGHAT, CDR2 FQNNGV.

About this clonotype: This may arise from a read error, as a much more abundant clone is one base away. The V gene is TRBV6-6, the J gene TRBJ2-1; D is unclear. The V gene's germline CDR1 is MNHNY and CDR2 SVGAGI (reference sequence). V dropped 2 bases and J dropped 2 bases, with 19 bases sitting between them. The CDR3 runs 18 residues. CDR3 nucleotides: TGTGCCAGCAGTTACCCCCGCGTCCGCGGCCGTACCTACAATGAGCAGTTCTTC. Translation gives CASSYPRVRGRTYNEQFF.

This clonotype was recorded only once. A single base separates this from a much larger clone, so it may be a read error. The V gene is TRBV28, the J gene TRBJ1-1; D is uncertain. The length of the CDR3 is 14 residues. Germline-derived CDR1 and CDR2 are MDHEN and SYDVKM. This CDR3 reads CTSSRPQIYTEAFF. CDR3 in DNA: TGTACCAGCAGTCGCCCTCAGATTTACACTGAAGCTTTCTTT.

This clonotype was recorded only once. The gene calls are TRBV20-1 and TRBJ2-3; 7 bases agree with TRBD2. There are 15 residues in the CDR3. With 2 bases clipped from V and 4 bases from J, the junction kept 9 bases outside the gene matches. The germline CDR1 and CDR2 sequences are DFQATT and SNEGSKA (reference sequence). The CDR3 spells CSARPWVTSADTQYF. DNA for the CDR3: TGCAGTGCTAGACCATGGGTTACTAGCGCAGATACGCAGTATTTT.

On this clonotype itself: A much larger clonotype is one base distant, so this may be a read error. The chain uses TRBV28 and TRBJ2-3; a weak D match, TRBD2 (6 bases). The V gene's germline CDR1 is MDHEN and CDR2 SYDVKM. Trimming took 5 bases from V and 3 from J, leaving 12 bases between them. The CDR3 spans 14 residues. The CDR3 DNA sequence: TGTGCCAGCAGTCCTAGGCTAGCGACAGATACGCAGTATTTT. Its translation is CASSPRLATDTQYF.

This clonotype was recorded at least ten times. The junction does not match germline at one end; this may be a read error. The J gene is TRBJ2-7, the V gene TRBV20-1, with TRBD1 matching 7 bases. The CDR3 covers 15 residues. Germline lookup yields CDR1 DFQATT and CDR2 SNEGSKA (reference sequence). CDR3 sequence: CSVRGDWGQSYEQYF. The CDR3 DNA reads as TGCAGTGTTAGAGGTGATTGGGGACAGAGCTACGAGCAGTACTTC.

Of note for this clonotype: This is likely a read error, given that the CDR3 carries no conserved phenylalanine or tryptophan at its end. The chain is built from TRBV11-2 and TRBJ2-5; possibly TRBD2 for D (6 bases). This CDR3 has 16 amino acids. Germline CDR1 and CDR2: SGHAT and FQNNGV. Trimming shortened V by 5 bases and J by 5 bases, and 21 bases separated the two germline ends. CDR3 loop: CASSPACRETGETQYS. The CDR3, as DNA: TGTGCCAGCAGCCCTGCCTGTCGGGAGACTGGCGAGACCCAGTACTCC.